This T cell receptor (beta chain) was identified in a study of T cells in Graves' hyperthyroidism and ophthalmopathy. The CDR3 sequence is 16 residues long. The germline CDR1 and CDR2 sequences are MNHEY and SVGAGI. Trimming shortened V by 0 bases and J by 4 bases, and 12 bases separated the two germline ends. Amplification targeted TCR beta CDR3 regions from RNA transcripts. The TCR CDR3 first-round RT-PCR relied on the HTBI primer set. TCRdb analysed the multiplex PCR reads with MiXCR anew, one entry per CDR3 protein. Among hundreds of thousands of distinct CDR3 sequences listed, 20% to 25% were seen once.

Sample: blood. The chain recombines TRBV6-5 with TRBJ2-2, with D tentatively TRBD2 (5 bases). This TCR came from a man younger than 45 with Graves' ophthalmopathy. The CDR3 DNA reads TGTGCCAGCAGTTACTCGGAGTTCGGGGTCACCGGGGAGCTGTTTTTT. It codes for CASSYSEFGVTGELFF.